This is a list of T cell receptor beta chains from one sample in a study of OX40 agonist ivuxolimab in advanced cancers. TCRdb's copy holds only in-frame clones and misses some; the assay was immunoSEQ multiplex PCR. The sample includes 13,000 or so clones, roughly 76% of them seen just once. Sequencing used CD4+ or CD8+ T cells sorted from blood, obtained in a trial of the OX40 agonist ivuxolimab. All receptors derive from an adult with an advanced solid tumor such as melanoma, head and neck, liver or kidney cancer. Each CDR3 is given with its conserved first and last residue. D genes are given only for firm matches. Size is stated for part of the rows, as once, few or many counts, or as a class when the clone is expanded.

D gene,clone size,J gene,V gene,CDR3 DNA,CDR3 protein
NA,NA,TRBJ1-1,TRBV9,TGTGCCAGCAGCGTGGAGGTGGGTAGTTCCACTGAAGCTTTCTTT,CASSVEVGSSTEAFF
TRBD1,few,TRBJ1-2,TRBV5-5,TGTGCCAGCAGCTTGACCGGGACAGGGAACTATGGCTACACCTTC,CASSLTGTGNYGYTF
TRBD1,NA,TRBJ2-3,TRBV11-2,TGTGCCAGCAGCTTTAGGGGGCGGACAACAGATACGCAGTATTTT,CASSFRGRTTDTQYF
NA,few,TRBJ2-1,TRBV19,TGTGCCAGTAGTATGAACCGGGCCAATGAGCAGTTCTTC,CASSMNRANEQFF
NA,NA,TRBJ1-2,TRBV5-4,TGTGCCAGCAGCTTGGTACAGGACTGGCACTATGGCTACACCTTC,CASSLVQDWHYGYTF
NA,few,TRBJ1-2,TRBV29-1,TGCAGCGTGCGGCTCGGACAATCATCTGGCTACACCTTC,CSVRLGQSSGYTF
NA,NA,TRBJ2-1,TRBV5-4,TGTGCCAGCAGCTTTCGGGTCACCTACAATGAGCAGTTCTTC,CASSFRVTYNEQFF
TRBD2,NA,TRBJ2-1,TRBV7-9,TGTGCCAGCAGCTTAGGGCGGGGGGCCTCCTACAATGAGCAGTTCTTC,CASSLGRGASYNEQFF
TRBD2,NA,TRBJ2-7,TRBV10-3,TGTGCCATCAGTGCCCCACGGGGGGACGAGCAGTACTTC,CAISAPRGDEQYF
NA,few,TRBJ2-1,TRBV6-5,TGTGCCAGCAGTTACTCGACATGGGAGTTCTTC,CASSYSTWEFF
NA,NA,TRBJ2-7,TRBV13,TGTGCCAGCAGCCGATTAGGGGGGGCAGAGACCTACGAGCAGTACTTC,CASSRLGGAETYEQYF
NA,NA,TRBJ1-4,TRBV5-1,TGCGCCAGCAGCCCCCATGGAGGCCGTGGAGAAAAACTGTTTTTT,CASSPHGGRGEKLFF
NA,NA,TRBJ1-6,TRBV25-1,TGTGCCAGCAGTGAGACAGGTGGAAATTCACCCCTCCACTTT,CASSETGGNSPLHF
NA,few,TRBJ1-1,TRBV5-1,TGCGCCAGCAGCCCAAGGACAACAGGGTATGGGACTGAAGCTTTCTTT,CASSPRTTGYGTEAFF
NA,medium-sized,TRBJ1-2,TRBV7-9,TGTGCCAGCAGCTTAGCTCGGTCGGATGGCTACACCTTC,CASSLARSDGYTF
NA,NA,TRBJ1-2,TRBV4-3,TGCGCCAGCAGCCAAGGGAGCTCCTATGGCTACACCTTC,CASSQGSSYGYTF
NA,NA,TRBJ1-2,TRBV7-8,TGTGCCAGCAGCCAGGGGACGTCTTGGATCTATGGCTACACCTTC,CASSQGTSWIYGYTF
NA,NA,TRBJ2-3,TRBV7-2,TGTGCCAGCAGCTTAAGGGATACGCAGTATTTT,CASSLRDTQYF
NA,NA,TRBJ2-7,TRBV5-5,TGTGCCAGCAGCTTGGGATCGGCGGGGTTCGAGCAGTACTTC,CASSLGSAGFEQYF
TRBD1,NA,TRBJ1-2,TRBV11-2,TGTGCCAGCAGCTACCCGGGACAGGGGAACTATGGCTACACCTTC,CASSYPGQGNYGYTF
NA,once,TRBJ1-2,TRBV2,TGTGCCAGCAGATTTTTACAGGGCGAGGTTGACTATGGCTACACCTTC,CASRFLQGEVDYGYTF
NA,medium-sized,TRBJ2-1,TRBV15,TGTGCCGTCAAAGGGGGACTGTACAATGAGCAGTTCTTC,CAVKGGLYNEQFF
TRBD1,NA,TRBJ1-2,TRBV6-5,TGTGCCAGCAGTCACTCCCAAGGACAGGTTAACTATGGCTACACCTTC,CASSHSQGQVNYGYTF
NA,few,TRBJ2-2,TRBV5-4,TGTGCCAGCACTTTTGGTTTTGGCCCGCTGTTTTTT,CASTFGFGPLFF
NA,NA,TRBJ2-7,TRBV7-2,TGTGCCAGCAGTTTTCCAATAGACGCGTCCTACGAGCAGTACTTC,CASSFPIDASYEQYF
TRBD1,NA,TRBJ2-7,TRBV9,TGTGCCAGCAGCGTTAATGTCAACGGGACAGCGGCCTACGAGCAGTACTTC,CASSVNVNGTAAYEQYF
NA,NA,TRBJ1-2,TRBV11-2,TGTGCCAGCAGCCCAGAATATACGACAGGCCTGGATGGCTACACCTTC,CASSPEYTTGLDGYTF
TRBD1,NA,TRBJ1-6,TRBV6-5,TGTGCCAGCAGTTCAGACAGGGATTATAATTCACCCCTCCACTTT,CASSSDRDYNSPLHF
NA,NA,TRBJ1-1,TRBV7-8,TGTGCCAGCAGCTTATTTCTGGCGAGGGACACTGAAGCTTTCTTT,CASSLFLARDTEAFF
TRBD2,NA,TRBJ2-3,TRBV11-3,TGTGCCAGCAGCTTAGGGCTAGCGGGGGCCCAAGATACGCAGTATTTT,CASSLGLAGAQDTQYF
NA,NA,TRBJ2-2,TRBV30,TGTGCCTGGAGCGGGCTGAACACCGGGGAGCTGTTTTTT,CAWSGLNTGELFF
TRBD1,NA,TRBJ2-7,TRBV18,TGTGCCAGCTCACCGGGGGACAGTCCGTACGAGCAGTACTTC,CASSPGDSPYEQYF
NA,NA,TRBJ2-3,TRBV12-5,TGTGCTAGTGGTTTGGGAAGAGATACGCAGTATTTT,CASGLGRDTQYF
NA,NA,TRBJ1-1,TRBV9,TGTGCCAGCAGCCGAGGGGGAACTGAAGCTTTCTTT,CASSRGGTEAFF
NA,NA,TRBJ1-1,TRBV7-9,TGTGCCAGCAGCTTCCCAACAGGGAGCATGAACACTGAAGCTTTCTTT,CASSFPTGSMNTEAFF
NA,NA,TRBJ1-5,TRBV15,TGTGCCACCAGCAGAGATTACGAAGGGGGCAATCAGCCCCAGCATTTT,CATSRDYEGGNQPQHF
NA,NA,TRBJ2-1,TRBV7-2,TGTGCCAGCAGCTTGACAGGTCTAGAGCAGTTCTTC,CASSLTGLEQFF
TRBD1,NA,TRBJ2-7,TRBV27,TGTGCCAGCAGTTTTAGCAGGGGGACCTACGAGCAGTACTTC,CASSFSRGTYEQYF
TRBD1,NA,TRBJ1-1,TRBV6-5,TGTGCCAGCAGCCCCGAGACAGGGGGCACTGAAGCTTTCTTT,CASSPETGGTEAFF
NA,NA,TRBJ2-7,TRBV5-6,TGTGCCAGCAGCTTGGGGAGTTCCTACGAGCAGTACTTC,CASSLGSSYEQYF
NA,NA,TRBJ2-1,TRBV6-5,TGTGCCAGCAGTTACTCGACCCGTCGGGAGCAGTTCTTC,CASSYSTRREQFF
NA,NA,TRBJ2-2,TRBV7-9,TGTGCCAGCAACACGGGCACCGGGGAGCTGTTTTTT,CASNTGTGELFF
TRBD1,NA,TRBJ1-5,TRBV4-1,TGCGCCAGCAGCCAGGAGGACAGGGGCAATCAGCCCCAGCATTTT,CASSQEDRGNQPQHF
NA,NA,TRBJ1-2,TRBV7-8,TGTGCCAGCAGCTTAGCGGGGAACTATGGCTACACCTTC,CASSLAGNYGYTF
TRBD1,once,TRBJ2-1,TRBV9,TGTGCCAGCAGCGTAGCAGGGGGTAACAATGAGCAGTTCTTC,CASSVAGGNNEQFF
NA,NA,TRBJ1-6,TRBV5-3,TGTGCCAGAAGCCCAAATTCACCCCTCCACTTT,CARSPNSPLHF
NA,NA,TRBJ2-5,TRBV7-2,TGTGCCAGCAGCTTGCCGGGGAAAGAGACCCAGTACTTC,CASSLPGKETQYF
NA,NA,TRBJ2-7,TRBV7-2,TGTGCCAGCAGCCCAAACCTCCGACTAGTCTCCGAGCAGTACTTC,CASSPNLRLVSEQYF